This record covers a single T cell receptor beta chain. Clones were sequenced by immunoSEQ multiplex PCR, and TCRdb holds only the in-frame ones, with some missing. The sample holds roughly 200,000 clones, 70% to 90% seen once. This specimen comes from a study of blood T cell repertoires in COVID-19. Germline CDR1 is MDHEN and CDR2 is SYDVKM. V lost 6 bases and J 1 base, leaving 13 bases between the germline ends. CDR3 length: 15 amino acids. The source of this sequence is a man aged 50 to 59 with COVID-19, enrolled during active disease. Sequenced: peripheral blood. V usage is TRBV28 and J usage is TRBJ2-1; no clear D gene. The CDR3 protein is CASSPAGLSYNEQFF. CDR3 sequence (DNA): TGTGCCAGCAGCCCGGCCGGGTTGTCCTACAATGAGCAGTTCTTC.